Below are 30 T cell receptor beta chains sequenced from a single sample in a study of graft-versus-host responses after intestinal transplantation. Produced via immunoSEQ multiplex PCR; TCRdb's table is partial and in-frame only. The table records around 30,000 clones, approximately 90% of them present only once. The specimen comprised PBMCs, sampled around 62 weeks after intestinal transplantation. All receptors come from a human patient who received an intestinal transplant, so some T cells may come from the graft donor.

The rearrangement joins TRBV6-5 to TRBJ2-2; D gene unclear. Germline V gives CDR1 MNHEY, CDR2 SVGAGI. Trimming pared 7 bases from V and 4 bases from J, leaving 13 bases between. This CDR3 comprises 14 residues. The CDR3 is CASKKPGSTGELFF. CDR3 coding DNA: TGTGCCAGCAAAAAGCCCGGGTCCACCGGGGAGCTGTTTTTT.

The chain employs TRBV7-9 and TRBJ2-5, with TRBD1 as a possible D gene (5 bases). Trimming removed 2 bases at V and 2 bases at J, with 9 bases between. CDR3 length: 14 amino acids. In germline, CDR1 is SEHNR, CDR2 FQNEAQ (reference sequence). This chain's CDR3 is CASSLPSGQETQYF. DNA of the CDR3: TGTGCCAGCAGCTTACCTTCAGGGCAAGAGACCCAGTACTTC.

The chain has TRBV4-2 and TRBJ2-1; 16 nucleotides line up with TRBD2. This CDR3 contains 15 residues. Germline trimming cut 0 bases from V and 12 bases from J; bases unmatched to any gene: 2. In germline, CDR1 is LGHNA, CDR2 YNFKEQ. The DNA of the CDR3 is TGTGCCAGCAGCCAAGAAGGGACTAGCGGGAGGGCGCAGTTCTTC. Its protein product is CASSQEGTSGRAQFF.

V and J are TRBV5-4 and TRBJ1-1; TRBD1 agrees at 10 bases. Trimming took 0 bases from V and 11 from J; bases not matched to a gene: 7. The CDR3 covers 14 residues. CDR1 SGHNT and CDR2 YYREEE come from the germline V gene (reference sequence). The CDR3 DNA sequence: TGTGCCAGCAGCTTGGGACAGGGGGCCCAAGTGGCTTTCTTT. Translated: CASSLGQGAQVAFF. Using reference TRBV5-4 and TRBJ1-1 for the parts outside the CDR3, the full variable domain is ETGVTQSPTHLIKTRGQQVTLRCSSQSGHNTVSWYQQALGQGPQFIFQYYREEENGRGNFPPRFSGLQFPNYSSELNVNALELDDSALYLCASSLGQGAQVAFFGQGTRLTVV.

The chain links TRBV5-3 to TRBJ2-7, with 13 bases matching TRBD2. TRBV5-3 is an ORF for which the function is uncertain. The CDR3 totals 16 residues. The junction had 6 bases not matched to a gene; V was cut back by 1 base and J by 5 bases. The chain's CDR3 is CARSLNTSGGADEQYF. In nucleotides, the CDR3 is TGTGCCAGAAGCTTGAACACTAGCGGGGGGGCCGACGAGCAGTACTTC.

This clone occurred once. V and J are TRBV19 and TRBJ2-1; TRBD2 matches 8 bases. The CDR3 has 16 amino acids. The germline CDR1 and CDR2 sequences are LNHDA and SQIVND (reference sequence). The V gene end was trimmed by 8 bases and the J gene end by 0 bases; junction bases not matched to a gene: 9. Written as DNA, the CDR3 is TGTGCCAGTTCCGGGGGGGCCTCCTCCTCCTACAATGAGCAGTTCTTC. Its protein is CASSGGASSSYNEQFF.

This chain joins TRBV30 and TRBJ1-1, with 11 bases matching TRBD1. The CDR3 contains 14 residues. V lost 0 bases, J lost 5 bases, and 2 bases stayed unmatched. CDR1 is GTSNPN and CDR2 is SVGIG in the germline V gene (reference sequence). Written as DNA, the CDR3 is TGTGCCTGGAGTGTGGGGACAGGGGGTACTGAAGCTTTCTTT. Its protein product is CAWSVGTGGTEAFF. Based on the CDR3 plus reference TRBV30 and TRBJ1-1, the full variable domain is SQTIHQWPATLVQPVGSPLSLECTVEGTSNPNLYWYRQAAGRGLQLLFYSVGIGQISSEVPQNLSASRPQDRQFILSSKKLLLSDSGFYLCAWSVGTGGTEAFFGQGTRLTVV.

The chain has TRBV4-1 and TRBJ2-7; TRBD1 aligns across 7 bases. The germline V gene has CDR1 MGHRA and CDR2 YSYEKL. Trimming at V came to 4 bases and at J to 3 bases, leaving 3 bases not matched to a gene. The CDR3 consists of 13 residues. The CDR3 is CASSLWTGYEQYF. The CDR3 coding sequence is TGCGCCAGCAGCCTTTGGACAGGCTACGAGCAGTACTTC.

The chain employs TRBV13 and TRBJ1-2, with D possibly TRBD1 on 6 matching bases. This CDR3 is 16 amino acids long. Germline loops: CDR1 PRHDT, CDR2 FYEKMQ (reference sequence). The ends were cut back, 5 bases at V and 4 bases at J, with 20 bases in the middle. CDR3 sequence (DNA): TGTGCCAGCAGCCCAGCAGGACAGAGTTCAACCTATGGCTACACCTTC. Its protein product is CASSPAGQSSTYGYTF. Variable domain in full (rest from reference TRBV13 and TRBJ1-2): AAGVIQSPRHLIKEKRETATLKCYPIPRHDTVYWYQQGPGQDPQFLISFYEKMQSDKGSIPDRFSAQQFSDYHSELNMSSLELGDSALYFCASSPAGQSSTYGYTFGSGTRLTVV.

This chain joins TRBV30 and TRBJ2-3; 11 positions agree with TRBD2. J lost 3 bases, V lost 1 base, and 15 bases had no gene match. The germline V gene encodes CDR1 GTSNPN and CDR2 SVGIG (reference sequence). This CDR3 spans 19 amino acids. CDR3 DNA: TGTGCCTGGAGTGAACCCATAGCGGGGGGGCCGGGTGGTACAGATACGCAGTATTTT. Translated: CAWSEPIAGGPGGTDTQYF.

This clone was seen only once. The CDR3 loop reads CASSPRSRETQYF. The CDR3 DNA is TGTGCCAGCTCACCACGCTCACGGGAGACCCAGTACTTC. The chain recombines TRBV18 with TRBJ2-5; D is unresolved. The CDR3 length is 13 residues. V was cut by 1 base and J by 5 bases, with 8 bases left in between. Germline values: CDR1 KGHSH, CDR2 LQKENI.

The V gene is TRBV6-5, the J gene TRBJ2-5, with D perhaps TRBD2 (5 bases). Germline values: CDR1 MNHEY, CDR2 SVGAGI. This CDR3 comprises 13 residues. V was shortened by 4 bases and J by 5 bases, with 11 bases between the two germline ends. Here the CDR3 reads CASSWTGFETQYF. As DNA, the CDR3 is TGTGCCAGCAGTTGGACTGGGTTTGAGACCCAGTACTTC.

The chain combines TRBV5-1 with TRBJ2-5; D ambiguous. The CDR3 totals 13 residues. The V gene lost 1 base and the J gene lost 4 bases, with 8 bases spanning the gap. CDR1 and CDR2 (germline): SGHRS, YFSETQ. Here the CDR3 DNA reads TGCGCCAGCAGCTTGCGGGTTTTAGAGACCCAGTACTTC. Amino acids: CASSLRVLETQYF.

The chain couples TRBV10-2 to TRBJ2-7, with TRBD2 identical over 10 bases. CDR3 size: 14 residues. Germline V gene data show CDR1 as WSHSY and CDR2 as SAAADI. Trimming took 3 bases from V and 3 from J; bases not matched to a gene: 2. CDR3 in amino acids: CASSDWTSGYEQYF. CDR3 bases: TGCGCCAGCAGTGACTGGACTAGCGGCTACGAGCAGTACTTC.

The chain uses TRBV12-5 and TRBJ2-7, with D tentatively TRBD1 (6 bases). Trimming pared 3 bases from V and 2 bases from J, leaving 11 bases between. The germline V gene has CDR1 LGHNT and CDR2 FRNRAP. CDR3 length: 14 residues. CDR3 coding DNA: TGTGCTAGTGGTTTTGGGGGCCTGACCTACGAGCAGTACTTC. It is translated as CASGFGGLTYEQYF. Filled out from reference TRBV12-5 and TRBJ2-7, the complete variable domain reads DARVTQTPRHKVTEMGQEVTMRCQPILGHNTVFWYRQTMMQGLELLAYFRNRAPLDDSGMPKDRFSAEMPDATLATLKIQPSEPRDSAVYFCASGFGGLTYEQYFGPGTRLTVT.

The rearrangement joins TRBV11-3 to TRBJ2-7; unclear D gene. Germline lookup yields CDR1 SGHNT and CDR2 YENEEA. The CDR3 has 16 amino acids. The V and J ends lost 6 bases and 1 base respectively, with 19 bases between them. The CDR3 DNA reads as TGTGCCAGCAGAAAAGACACCGGGCCCGGATCCTACGAGCAGTACTTC. Protein sequence: CASRKDTGPGSYEQYF.

The J gene is TRBJ1-2, the V gene TRBV6-5; D is uncertain. There are 12 residues in the CDR3. Germline CDR1 and CDR2: MNHEY and SVGAGI. Trimming removed 0 bases at V and 8 bases at J, with 7 bases between. The DNA for the CDR3 is TGTGCCAGCAGTTACTCGGGAGGGGGCTACACCTTC. Its protein product is CASSYSGGGYTF.

This chain joins TRBV7-9 and TRBJ2-3; D uncertain. Trimming cost V 6 bases and J 0 bases, with 7 bases left between them. From germline, CDR1 is SEHNR and CDR2 FQNEAQ (reference sequence). This CDR3 is 13 amino acids long. This CDR3 reads CASRHSSTDTQYF. The CDR3 DNA follows: TGTGCCAGCAGACACAGTAGCACAGATACGCAGTATTTT.

For this clone: This CDR3 is missing its conserved last phenylalanine or tryptophan, likely due to a read error. The V call is TRBV9, the J call TRBJ2-7; weak D call: TRBD2 (7 bases). Germline values: CDR1 SGDLS, CDR2 YYNGEE. This CDR3 has 15 residues. With 5 bases removed from V and 2 bases from J, the gap between germline ends came to 17 bases. Here the CDR3 DNA reads TGTGCCAGCAGTGAGGGGGGGACGGAGACCTACGAGCAGTACCTC. As protein: CASSEGGTETYEQYL.

The rearrangement joins TRBV6-6 to TRBJ1-4; D is perhaps TRBD1 (6 bases). The V end was cut by 2 bases, the J end by 8 bases, with 12 bases between. From germline, CDR1 is MNHNY and CDR2 SVGAGI (reference sequence). This CDR3 contains 14 residues. The CDR3 is CASSYSGRGEKLFF. As DNA, the CDR3 is TGTGCCAGCAGTTACAGTGGTAGGGGGGAAAAACTGTTTTTT.

This clone has more than one count but fewer than ten. V is TRBV11-2 and J is TRBJ1-6; D remains unclear. This CDR3 is 15 amino acids long. Germline CDR1 is SGHAT and CDR2 is FQNNGV. V shed 5 bases and J shed 5 bases, with 13 bases lying between them. The CDR3 DNA reads as TGTGCCAGCAGCCCGAGCCGGGGTAATAATTCACCCCTCCACTTT. It is translated as CASSPSRGNNSPLHF. The variable domain in full, completed from reference TRBV11-2 and TRBJ1-6, reads EAGVAQSPRYKIIEKRQSVAFWCNPISGHATLYWYQQILGQGPKLLIQFQNNGVVDDSQLPKDRFSAERLKGVDSTLKIQPAKLEDSAVYLCASSPSRGNNSPLHFGNGTRLTVT.

This chain joins TRBV18 and TRBJ2-7, with D perhaps matching TRBD2 (6 bases). V lost 5 bases, J lost 2 bases, and 13 bases lay in between. The CDR3 sequence is 14 residues long. Germline V gives CDR1 KGHSH, CDR2 LQKENI. CDR3 coding DNA: TGTGCCAGCTCAACGGGGGACGGCCCCTACGAGCAGTACTTC. Translated: CASSTGDGPYEQYF.

This chain links TRBV27 with TRBJ2-1; no definite D call. This CDR3 is 11 amino acids long. Germline V gene lookup returns CDR1 MNHEY and CDR2 SMNVEV (reference sequence). Trimming pared 3 bases from V and 3 bases from J, leaving 0 bases between. In nucleotides, the CDR3 is TGTGCCAGCAGTTTCTACAATGAGCAGTTCTTC. This sequence encodes CASSFYNEQFF.

This chain joins TRBV28 and TRBJ1-2; D gene unclear. CDR1 is MDHEN and CDR2 is SYDVKM in the germline V gene. V lost 5 bases to trimming and J lost 2 bases, with 12 bases between them. This CDR3 has 14 residues. The CDR3 DNA is TGTGCCAGCAGTGCCACTGTCCGGAACTATGGCTACACCTTC. Translating gives CASSATVRNYGYTF.

This sequence joins TRBV6-5 and TRBJ1-2; 7 bases line up with TRBD1. CDR1 is MNHEY and CDR2 is SVGAGI in the germline V gene. The V and J ends lost 6 bases and 3 bases, in that order; junction bases with no gene match: 10. The CDR3 is 15 amino acids. The CDR3 spells CASSYTGAGDYGYTF. The CDR3 DNA follows: TGTGCCAGCAGCTATACAGGGGCGGGGGACTATGGCTACACCTTC.

The chain is built from TRBV6-6 and TRBJ2-1; no clear D gene. Trimming shortened V by 0 bases and J by 7 bases, and 16 bases separated the two germline ends. Germline V gives CDR1 MNHNY, CDR2 SVGAGI (reference sequence). This CDR3 is built from 16 residues. CDR3 sequence (DNA): TGTGCCAGCAGTTACTCGATTTGGGCGAACCCTAATGAGCAGTTCTTC. It is translated as CASSYSIWANPNEQFF.

V gene TRBV6-1 combines with J gene TRBJ2-7; possibly TRBD2 for D (5 bases). Germline V gives CDR1 MNHNS, CDR2 SASEGT. Trimming shortened V by 6 bases and J by 9 bases, and 21 bases separated the two germline ends. The CDR3 has 14 residues. The CDR3 DNA follows: TGTGCCAGCAGCGAGAGTGCGGGTTGGTTCGGGCAGTACTTC. This sequence encodes CASSESAGWFGQYF.

The chain combines TRBV27 with TRBJ2-7; D gene unclear. Germline loops: CDR1 MNHEY, CDR2 SMNVEV (reference sequence). The CDR3 is 13 residues long. The V end lost 3 bases, the J end lost 2 bases, and 8 bases lay between the germline ends. Written as DNA, the CDR3 is TGTGCCAGCAGTTTCGGGCCCACCTACGAGCAGTACTTC. It is translated as CASSFGPTYEQYF.

The rearrangement joins TRBV27 to TRBJ2-7, with 9 bases lining up with TRBD2. V was pared by 5 bases and J by 0 bases, with 5 bases of the junction left unmatched. Germline V CDR1 and CDR2: MNHEY, SMNVEV (reference sequence). The CDR3 runs to 15 residues. The CDR3: CASSGPGLASYEQYF. The CDR3 bases are TGTGCCAGCAGTGGTCCGGGACTAGCCTCCTACGAGCAGTACTTC.

The chain couples TRBV7-2 to TRBJ2-4, with 9 bases identical to TRBD2. Germline V CDR1 and CDR2: SGHTA, FQGNSA. This CDR3 has 16 residues. V gave up 5 bases and J gave up 4 bases; unmatched junction bases: 9. Here the CDR3 DNA reads TGTGCCAGCAGCGATAGCGGGGGCCTCAATAAAAACATTCAGTACTTC. Translation gives CASSDSGGLNKNIQYF.